This T cell receptor (beta chain) is drawn from a study of metastatic and nonmetastatic thyroid tumors. Study overall: The comparison covered peripheral blood and tumor or nodule tissue in malignant and benign thyroid patients. Notes on the study in general: In both blood and tumor samples, TCR beta diversity was reported significantly higher for malignant than benign nodules.

None of the patients had undergone any treatment ahead of thyroid surgery. Methods used by the authors: Variation in CDR3 across clinicopathological groups served as the basis for constructing a distant-metastasis classifier in papillary thyroid cancer. MiXCR was used by TCRdb to re-call the PCR reads. For this entry, the V and J calls and clone size follow TCRdb and not the study's own pipeline. The data show more than 9,500 clones, 27% seen once. On this clone itself: No antigen is known for it.

This CDR3 spans 13 amino acids. Germline trimming cut 3 bases from V and 10 bases from J; bases unmatched to any gene: 6. Germline CDR1 reads DFQATT; CDR2 reads SNEGSKA (reference sequence). The sample comprised tumor tissue. V is TRBV20-1 and J is TRBJ1-6; 7 bases are shared with TRBD1. The source is a female donor with papillary thyroid cancer or a benign thyroid nodule (not recorded which). Some clones in this sample may be carry-over from other donors' samples. For the CDR3, the DNA is TGCAGTGCTAGGAGACAGGGTCCCTCACCCCTCCACTTT. Translating it yields CSARRQGPSPLHF.